The next 22 T cell receptor beta chains were all read from a single sample in a study of blood T cell repertoires in COVID-19. Produced via immunoSEQ multiplex PCR; TCRdb's table is partial and in-frame only. The sample carries around 120,000 clones, about nine tenths recorded once. Sequencing was carried out using peripheral blood. The receptors originated from a woman in her seventies with acute or convalescent COVID-19.

The chain employs TRBV6-1 and TRBJ1-5; D possibly corresponds to TRBD1 (6 bases). In germline, CDR1 is MNHNS, CDR2 SASEGT. CDR3 size: 16 residues. V lost 2 bases to trimming and J lost 4 bases, with 15 bases between them. In DNA, the CDR3 is TGTGCCAGCAGTGAAAACAGGGCCATAGGTAATCAGCCCCAGCATTTT. Its protein product is CASSENRAIGNQPQHF.

The chain recombines TRBV5-1 with TRBJ2-3; 7 bases are a match to TRBD2. Germline loops: CDR1 SGHRS, CDR2 YFSETQ. This CDR3 contains 15 residues. V lost 0 bases to trimming and J lost 5 bases; unmatched junction nucleotides: 6. CDR3 amino acids: CASSLGLADRDTQYF. The CDR3 nucleotides are TGCGCCAGCAGCTTGGGGCTAGCGGACCGAGATACGCAGTATTTT.

This chain connects TRBV5-1 to TRBJ1-4; tentatively, D is TRBD1 (5 bases). Trimming removed 4 bases from V and 3 bases from J, with 13 bases in between. CDR3 size: 15 residues. Germline lookup yields CDR1 SGHRS and CDR2 YFSETQ. CDR3: CASSPSTASNEKLFF. CDR3 sequence (DNA): TGCGCCAGCAGCCCCTCGACAGCCTCTAATGAAAAACTGTTTTTT.

The chain joins TRBV6-1 to TRBJ1-4; 10 nucleotides match TRBD1. CDR1 and CDR2 (germline): MNHNS, SASEGT. This CDR3 comprises 15 residues. The junction had 5 bases not matched to a gene; V was cut back by 2 bases and J by 8 bases. The CDR3 is CASSEPRDRGEKLFF. The CDR3 bases are TGTGCCAGCAGTGAACCCCGGGACAGGGGAGAAAAACTGTTTTTT.

The chain combines TRBV7-6 with TRBJ2-1; 11 bases align to TRBD2. From germline, CDR1 is SGHVS and CDR2 FNYEAQ. The CDR3 is made up of 17 amino acids. The junction had 3 bases not matched to a gene; V was cut back by 0 bases and J by 2 bases. CDR3 sequence reads: CASSLAPGLAAYNEQFF. CDR3 nucleotide sequence: TGTGCCAGCAGCTTAGCCCCGGGACTAGCGGCCTACAATGAGCAGTTCTTC. Drawing the rest from reference TRBV7-6 and TRBJ2-1, the complete variable domain is GAGVSQSPRYKVTKRGQDVALRCDPISGHVSLYWYRQALGQGPEFLTYFNYEAQQDKSGLPNDRFSAERPEGSISTLTIQRTEQRDSAMYRCASSLAPGLAAYNEQFFGPGTRLTVL.

This clone was detected once. The V gene is TRBV5-1, the J gene TRBJ1-5; maybe TRBD1 (6 bases). The germline V and J ends were trimmed by 2 bases and 1 base, with 10 bases remaining between them. Germline CDR1 SGHRS, CDR2 YFSETQ. CDR3 length: 15 residues. The CDR3 region is CASSLLGHSNQPQHF. CDR3 DNA: TGCGCCAGCAGCTTATTGGGACACAGCAATCAGCCCCAGCATTTT.

V usage is TRBV3-1 (or the pseudogene TRBV3-2) and J usage is TRBJ1-1; the D is unclear. V lost 1 base and J lost 10, with 13 bases in between. Germline V lookup: CDR1 LGHDT, CDR2 YNNKEL (reference sequence). The CDR3 contains 13 residues. The DNA for the CDR3 is TGTGCCAGCAGCCAAGGGCGCTGGGAGGGAGCTTTCTTT. Its protein is CASSQGRWEGAFF.

The chain is built from TRBV25-1 and TRBJ1-1; the D is unclear. CDR3 length equals 13 residues. Trimming stripped 4 bases from V and 4 bases from J, with 10 bases between. Germline assignment: CDR1 MGHDK and CDR2 SYGVNS. The CDR3 coding sequence is TGTGCCAGCAGTGGCCCTGGGAGCACTGAAGCTTTCTTT. It codes for CASSGPGSTEAFF. Filled out from reference TRBV25-1 and TRBJ1-1, the complete variable domain reads EADIYQTPRYLVIGTGKKITLECSQTMGHDKMYWYQQDPGMELHLIHYSYGVNSTEKGDLSSESTVSRIRTEHFPLTLESARPSHTSQYLCASSGPGSTEAFFGQGTRLTVV.

The chain joins TRBV4-1 to TRBJ1-1; 7 nucleotides align to TRBD1. J lost 4 bases, V lost 2 bases, and 10 bases had no gene match. Germline V gene lookup returns CDR1 MGHRA and CDR2 YSYEKL. The CDR3 is 16 amino acids. For the CDR3, the DNA is TGCGCCAGCAGCCAACCTCCGGAGGACAGGCTCACTGAAGCTTTCTTT. Its translation is CASSQPPEDRLTEAFF.

The chain carries TRBV27 and TRBJ1-6, with 8 bases aligning to TRBD1. CDR1 and CDR2 from the germline V gene are MNHEY and SMNVEV (reference sequence). This CDR3 region has 17 residues. With V trimmed by 4 bases and J by 8 bases, 13 bases remained unmatched. DNA of the CDR3: TGTGCCAGCAGTTCCCTCGTGGGACAGGCGGCCGATTCACCCCTCCACTTT. Translating it yields CASSSLVGQAADSPLHF.

The rearrangement joins TRBV28 to TRBJ1-5; 8 nucleotides align to TRBD1. CDR3 length: 13 residues. Trimming cost V 10 bases and J 2 bases; bases outside gene matches: 4. Germline lookup yields CDR1 MDHEN and CDR2 SYDVKM. This CDR3 reads CAISGGGNQPQHF. Here the CDR3 DNA reads TGTGCCATCTCAGGGGGCGGCAATCAGCCCCAGCATTTT.

The chain joins TRBV4-2 to TRBJ1-2; TRBD1 agrees at 8 bases. V shed 0 bases and J 7 bases; nucleotides not matched to a gene: 4. The CDR3 contains 14 residues. Germline loops: CDR1 LGHNA, CDR2 YNFKEQ. The CDR3 bases are TGTGCCAGCAGCCAAGAGGGCAGGGGGCTTGGCTACACCTTC. The encoded protein is CASSQEGRGLGYTF.

This clone was detected once. The gene calls are TRBV5-4 and TRBJ1-1; 7 bases fit TRBD1. Trimming cost V 4 bases and J 11 bases; bases outside gene matches: 8. Germline CDR1 and CDR2: SGHNT and YYREEE (reference sequence). The CDR3 is 12 amino acids. CDR3 DNA: TGTGCCAGCAGCCCTCGACAGGGCATGGCTTTCTTT. Its protein product is CASSPRQGMAFF.

The chain has TRBV7-9 and TRBJ2-2, with D possibly TRBD1 on 5 matching bases. V was pared by 2 bases and J by 4 bases, with 11 bases between. CDR1 and CDR2 (germline): SEHNR, FQNEAQ (reference sequence). CDR3 length equals 15 residues. The CDR3 nucleotides are TGTGCCAGCAGCTTACAGACAGCCACCACCGGGGAGCTGTTTTTT. This translates into CASSLQTATTGELFF.

The chain employs TRBV2 and TRBJ1-1; 7 nucleotides agree with TRBD1. V lost 6 bases to trimming and J lost 1 base; unmatched junction nucleotides: 5. Germline V gene lookup returns CDR1 SNHLY and CDR2 FYNNEI. CDR3 size: 14 residues. The CDR3 region has the DNA TGTGCCAGCAGAACAGGGGTATCGAACACTGAAGCTTTCTTT. It encodes CASRTGVSNTEAFF.

The chain uses TRBV3-1 (or the pseudogene TRBV3-2) and TRBJ2-7; D ambiguous. The CDR3 covers 13 residues. The ends were cut back, 0 bases at V and 2 bases at J, with 5 bases in the middle. Germline values: CDR1 LGHDT, CDR2 YNNKEL (reference sequence). The CDR3: CASSQEATYEQYF. The CDR3, as DNA: TGTGCCAGCAGCCAAGAGGCCACCTACGAGCAGTACTTC.

V gene TRBV7-3 combines with J gene TRBJ2-3, with 7 bases fitting TRBD2. The CDR3 covers 13 residues. Losses at the gene ends were 5 bases for V and 5 bases for J; bases not matched to a gene: 4. CDR1 SGHTA and CDR2 FQGTGA come from the germline V gene. CDR3 in amino acids: CASSRGEGDTQYF. As DNA, the CDR3 is TGTGCCAGCAGCCGGGGGGAGGGAGATACGCAGTATTTT.

The chain is built from TRBV28 and TRBJ1-1; no clear D. V dropped 8 bases and J dropped 5 bases, with 12 bases sitting between them. Germline V lookup: CDR1 MDHEN, CDR2 SYDVKM. The CDR3 consists of 12 residues. CDR3 coding DNA: TGTGCCAGCGGCCAGTTTTTTACTGAAGCTTTCTTT. It is translated as CASGQFFTEAFF.

The rearrangement links TRBV11-2 to TRBJ1-1; unclear D gene. In germline, CDR1 is SGHAT, CDR2 FQNNGV. V dropped 8 bases and J dropped 0 bases, with 19 bases sitting between them. The CDR3 contains 16 residues. This chain's CDR3 is CASDSFRGGLNTEAFF. The CDR3 DNA reads TGTGCCAGCGACTCTTTCCGGGGTGGTTTGAACACTGAAGCTTTCTTT.

This chain connects TRBV9 to TRBJ2-6; D unresolved. The germline gives CDR1 SGDLS, CDR2 YYNGEE. The length of the CDR3 is 13 residues. V gave up 7 bases and J gave up 0 bases, with 5 bases separating them. The CDR3 sequence: CASSGSGANVLTF. The CDR3 nucleotides read TGTGCCAGCTCGGGCTCTGGGGCCAACGTCCTGACTTTC.

This sequence joins TRBV6-5 and TRBJ1-6; 9 nucleotides line up with TRBD1. CDR1 is MNHEY, CDR2 SVGAGI, per germline. CDR3 length: 15 residues. The V segment lost 0 bases and the J segment 9 bases; nucleotides outside the gene matches: 3. The CDR3 spells CASSYSGTGSSPLHF. DNA of the CDR3: TGTGCCAGCAGTTACTCGGGGACAGGGTCTTCACCCCTCCACTTT.

The V and J genes are TRBV5-4 and TRBJ2-5; 7 bases line up with TRBD1. V lost 4 bases and J lost 4; bases outside the gene matches: 7. Germline CDR1 and CDR2: SGHNT and YYREEE (reference sequence). The CDR3 covers 14 residues. CDR3 DNA: TGTGCCAGCAGCAGCCGCAGGGGGACAGAGACCCAGTACTTC. Residues: CASSSRRGTETQYF. Full variable domain (missing parts from reference TRBV5-4 and TRBJ2-5): ETGVTQSPTHLIKTRGQQVTLRCSSQSGHNTVSWYQQALGQGPQFIFQYYREEENGRGNFPPRFSGLQFPNYSSELNVNALELDDSALYLCASSSRRGTETQYFGPGTRLLVL.